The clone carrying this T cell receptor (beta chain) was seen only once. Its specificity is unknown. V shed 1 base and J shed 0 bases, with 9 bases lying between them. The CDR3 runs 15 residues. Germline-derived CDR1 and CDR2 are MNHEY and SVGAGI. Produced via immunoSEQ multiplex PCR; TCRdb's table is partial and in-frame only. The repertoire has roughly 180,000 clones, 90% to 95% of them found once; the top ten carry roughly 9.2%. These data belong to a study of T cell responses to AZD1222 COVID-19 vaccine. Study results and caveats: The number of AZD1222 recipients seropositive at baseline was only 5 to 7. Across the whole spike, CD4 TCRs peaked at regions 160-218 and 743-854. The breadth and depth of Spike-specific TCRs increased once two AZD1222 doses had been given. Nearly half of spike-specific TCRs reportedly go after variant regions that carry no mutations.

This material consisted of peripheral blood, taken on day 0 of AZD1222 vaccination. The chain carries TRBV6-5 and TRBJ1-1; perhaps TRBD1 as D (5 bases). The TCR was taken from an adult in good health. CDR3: CASSYWGGMNTEAFF. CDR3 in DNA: TGTGCCAGCAGTTACTGGGGGGGGATGAACACTGAAGCTTTCTTT.